This T cell receptor beta chain is drawn from a study of blood T cell repertoires in COVID-19. As for the study in general: The United States, Italy and Spain supplied acute and convalescent COVID-19 samples. Sources were T cells, B-cell-depleted T cells, or PBMCs; the material itself was cDNA or gDNA.

The CDR3 runs 18 residues. Trimming left V 5 bases short and J 4 bases short, with 24 bases between. Germline V gene lookup returns CDR1 MDHEN and CDR2 SYDVKM. Per the original methods: Amplifying reference gene primers gave estimates of nucleated cell counts. The assay was immunoSEQ multiplex PCR, and TCRdb's table has in-frame clones only and misses some. Clone size and V and J calls were adopted from that table, with D and trimming inferred from the DNA. The sample has approximately 190,000 clones; about 88% are singletons. The TCR sequence derives from a woman aged 40 to 55 who had recovered from COVID-19. What was sequenced was peripheral blood. The chain is built from TRBV28 and TRBJ1-5; D is possibly TRBD1 (6 bases). The CDR3 DNA sequence: TGTGCCAGCAGTCTAATTAAGACCGAATCCGGGACAAATCAGCCCCAGCATTTT. Protein sequence: CASSLIKTESGTNQPQHF.